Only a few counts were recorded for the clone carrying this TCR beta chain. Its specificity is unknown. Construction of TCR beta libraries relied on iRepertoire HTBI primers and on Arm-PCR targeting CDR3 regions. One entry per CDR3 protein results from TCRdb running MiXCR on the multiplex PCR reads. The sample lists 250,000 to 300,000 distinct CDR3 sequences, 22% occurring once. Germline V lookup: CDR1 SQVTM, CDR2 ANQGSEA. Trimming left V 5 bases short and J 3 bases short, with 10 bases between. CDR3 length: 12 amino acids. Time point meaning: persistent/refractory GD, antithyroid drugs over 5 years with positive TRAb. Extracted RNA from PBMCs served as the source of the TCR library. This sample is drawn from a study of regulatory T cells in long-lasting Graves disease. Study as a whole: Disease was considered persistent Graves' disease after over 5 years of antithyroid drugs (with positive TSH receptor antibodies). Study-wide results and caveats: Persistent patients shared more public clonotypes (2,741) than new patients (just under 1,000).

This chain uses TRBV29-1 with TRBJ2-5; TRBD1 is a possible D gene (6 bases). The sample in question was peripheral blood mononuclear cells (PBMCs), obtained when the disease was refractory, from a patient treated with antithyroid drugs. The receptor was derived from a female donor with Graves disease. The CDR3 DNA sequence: TGCAGCGTTATCAGGACAGAAGAGACCCAGTACTTC. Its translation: CSVIRTEETQYF.